The entry below describes one T cell receptor beta chain. This CDR3 spans 15 amino acids. The germline V and J ends were trimmed by 1 base and 0 bases, with 9 bases remaining between them. The germline CDR1 and CDR2 sequences are SGHRS and YFSETQ. The data originate from a study of cytomegalovirus exposure and HLA in healthy donors. The PCR had 60 Vbeta and 13 Jbeta primers. TCRdb keeps only in-frame clones here, not all; method: immunoSEQ multiplex PCR. This table has about 110,000 clones, roughly 70% appearing once. Donors were nominally healthy when sampled, though unrecorded immune exposures were likely.

The sample comprised PBMCs. This receptor was taken from a woman in her thirties or forties in good health and CMV-seropositive. The chain combines TRBV5-1 with TRBJ2-3; D uncertain. Here the CDR3 DNA reads TGCGCCAGCAGCTTGCAAGCCTCTAGCACAGATACGCAGTATTTT. Amino acids: CASSLQASSTDTQYF.